This T cell receptor (beta chain) was retrieved from a study of cytomegalovirus exposure and HLA in healthy donors. Use of 60 Vbeta and 13 Jbeta primers characterized the PCR. Clones were read by immunoSEQ multiplex PCR, and TCRdb kept only the in-frame ones, dropping some. The sample shows some 110,000 clones, over 75% of them seen only once. CDR3 length: 13 amino acids. In germline, CDR1 is MNHEY, CDR2 SMNVEV (reference sequence). V lost 5 bases to trimming and J lost 3 bases; unmatched junction nucleotides: 4. V and J are TRBV27 and TRBJ2-7, with 7 bases fitting TRBD1. The material sequenced was PBMCs. This TCR derives from a man younger than 40 in good health and CMV-seropositive. CDR3 sequence reads: CASSRDSGYEQYF. The CDR3 coding sequence is TGTGCCAGCAGTAGGGACAGTGGCTACGAGCAGTACTTC.